This record concerns one T cell receptor beta chain sequence. Other DNA sequences in this specimen translate into the identical CDR3. The table came from immunoSEQ multiplex PCR; TCRdb's copy has only in-frame clones and leaves some out. The sample records 55,000 to 70,000 clones, about 90% being singletons. This sample stems from a study of T cell changes during pregnancy in multiple sclerosis. V lost 0 bases to trimming and J lost 3 bases; unmatched junction nucleotides: 3. Germline assignment: CDR1 SGHRS and CDR2 YFSETQ. The CDR3 length is 15 residues. The specimen was CD4+ T cells from peripheral blood mononuclear cells, collected after pregnancy. The sequence was obtained from a female donor with multiple sclerosis, enrolled in a pregnancy study. This chain joins TRBV5-1 and TRBJ1-5; 7 bases line up with TRBD1. The CDR3 region has the DNA TGCGCCAGCAGCTTGGGTACAGGGGACAATCAGCCCCAGCATTTT. Its translation: CASSLGTGDNQPQHF.